The rows below give T cell receptor beta chains drawn from one sample of a study of T cell responses to AZD1222 COVID-19 vaccine. The data were produced by immunoSEQ multiplex PCR, yet TCRdb's version contains in-frame clones alone and is incomplete. The repertoire holds some 130,000 clones, roughly 80% seen once, with approximately 4% in the top ten. Sequences were derived from peripheral blood, sampled on day 0 of AZD1222 vaccination. These receptors originate from an adult in good health. Both conserved end residues are part of each CDR3. A D gene is named only where the DNA matches it firmly. Size tells how often a clone was seen (once, few, many) or the class of an expanded clone, and some rows leave it out.

CDR3nt: TGTGCCTGGAGGACTTCCGAGAGAGCCACTGAAGCTTTCTTT
CDR3aa: CAWRTSERATEAFF
len: 14
v_gene: TRBV30
d_gene: .
abundance: .
j_gene: TRBJ1-1

CDR3nt: TGTGCCAGCAGCTTAAAAGGGAATCAGCCCCAGCATTTT
CDR3aa: CASSLKGNQPQHF
len: 13
v_gene: TRBV7-2
d_gene: .
abundance: .
j_gene: TRBJ1-5

CDR3nt: TGTGCCAGCACCGAAGGGTACGTCGACGCCGGGGACACCATATATTTT
CDR3aa: CASTEGYVDAGDTIYF
len: 16
v_gene: TRBV2
d_gene: .
abundance: .
j_gene: TRBJ1-3

CDR3nt: TGTGCCAGCAGTGAAGAGGGGATTGGAGGGCAGGCGTACTACGAGCAGTACTTC
CDR3aa: CASSEEGIGGQAYYEQYF
len: 18
v_gene: TRBV6-1
d_gene: .
abundance: .
j_gene: TRBJ2-7

CDR3nt: TGTGCCAGCAGCACTTCTAGCGGGGGGGGAGAGACCCAGTACTTC
CDR3aa: CASSTSSGGGETQYF
len: 15
v_gene: TRBV19
d_gene: TRBD2
abundance: .
j_gene: TRBJ2-5

CDR3nt: TGCGCCAGCAGCTTATACTCCGGGACACAACGTACCCCCCATATCTACGAGCAGTACTTC
CDR3aa: CASSLYSGTQRTPHIYEQYF
len: 20
v_gene: TRBV5-1
d_gene: .
abundance: once
j_gene: TRBJ2-7

CDR3nt: TGTGCCAGCAACTCAGGGATAGAAGCCCAGCATTTT
CDR3aa: CASNSGIEAQHF
len: 12
v_gene: TRBV28
d_gene: .
abundance: .
j_gene: TRBJ1-5

CDR3nt: TGTGCCAGTAGTATAGATGGGACAGGGTTCGACTCTGGGGCCAACGTCCTGACTTTC
CDR3aa: CASSIDGTGFDSGANVLTF
len: 19
v_gene: TRBV19
d_gene: TRBD1
abundance: .
j_gene: TRBJ2-6

CDR3nt: TGTGCCAGCAGCTTGTTGACCTACGAGCAGTACTTC
CDR3aa: CASSLLTYEQYF
len: 12
v_gene: TRBV5-6
d_gene: .
abundance: .
j_gene: TRBJ2-7

CDR3nt: TGTGCCAGCAGCTCGGGACAGGGACATACCGGGGAGCTGTTTTTT
CDR3aa: CASSSGQGHTGELFF
len: 15
v_gene: TRBV7-8
d_gene: TRBD1
abundance: .
j_gene: TRBJ2-2

CDR3nt: TGTGCCAGCAGTAAGGGACCGAGCTCTGGAAACACCATATATTTT
CDR3aa: CASSKGPSSGNTIYF
len: 15
v_gene: TRBV2
d_gene: .
abundance: once
j_gene: TRBJ1-3